This T cell receptor (beta chain) was captured by sequencing in a study of blood T cell repertoires in COVID-19. At the level of the study: The United States, Italy and Spain provided the acute and convalescent COVID-19 samples. PBMCs, B-cell-depleted T cells, or T cells were the source of the cDNA or gDNA that made up the material.

Per the original data handling: Nucleated cell number was recorded as an estimate derived from reference gene primer amplification. Using immunoSEQ multiplex PCR, the repertoire was profiled, and TCRdb retains in-frame clones only, with some absent. The D gene and trimming were derived from the DNA, and the V and J assignments and clone size from that table. This table has 60,000 or so clones, 60% to 85% appearing once. Germline CDR1 and CDR2: SGHTA and FQGTGA. CDR3 length equals 15 residues. Trimming cost V 3 bases and J 6 bases; bases outside gene matches: 5. The receptor comes from a man in his 60s with acute or convalescent COVID-19. V is TRBV7-3 and J is TRBJ2-3, with TRBD2 identical over 11 bases. The sequencing sample was made of peripheral blood. In DNA form, the CDR3 reads TGTGCCAGCAGCTTTAGCGGGGGGGCTGCGGATACGCAGTATTTT. This codes for CASSFSGGAADTQYF.